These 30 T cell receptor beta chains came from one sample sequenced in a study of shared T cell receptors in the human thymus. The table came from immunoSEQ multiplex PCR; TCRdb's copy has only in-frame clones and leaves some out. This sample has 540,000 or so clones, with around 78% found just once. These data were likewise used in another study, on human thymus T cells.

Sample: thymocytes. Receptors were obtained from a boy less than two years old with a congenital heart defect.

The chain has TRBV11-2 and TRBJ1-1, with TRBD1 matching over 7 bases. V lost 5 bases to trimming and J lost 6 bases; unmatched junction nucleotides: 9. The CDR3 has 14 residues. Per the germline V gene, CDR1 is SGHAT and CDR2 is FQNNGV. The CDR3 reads CASSRPDRTPEAFF. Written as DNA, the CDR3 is TGTGCCAGCAGCCGACCGGACAGGACCCCTGAAGCTTTCTTT.

Here the CDR3 reads CASRVLAGEGEQYF. CDR3 nucleotides: TGTGCCAGCAGGGTGCTAGCGGGAGAAGGCGAGCAGTACTTC. The genes are TRBV5-6 and TRBJ2-7; 10 bases fit TRBD2. This CDR3 comprises 14 residues. The germline CDR1 and CDR2 sequences are SGHDT and YYEEEE. V gave up 5 bases and J gave up 6 bases; unmatched junction bases: 8.

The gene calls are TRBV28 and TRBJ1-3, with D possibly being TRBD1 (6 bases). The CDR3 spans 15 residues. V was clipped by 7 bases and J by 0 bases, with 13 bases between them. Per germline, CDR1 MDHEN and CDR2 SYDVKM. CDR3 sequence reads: CASTRRTASGNTIYF. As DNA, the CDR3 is TGTGCCAGCACCCGCCGGACAGCCTCTGGAAACACCATATATTTT.

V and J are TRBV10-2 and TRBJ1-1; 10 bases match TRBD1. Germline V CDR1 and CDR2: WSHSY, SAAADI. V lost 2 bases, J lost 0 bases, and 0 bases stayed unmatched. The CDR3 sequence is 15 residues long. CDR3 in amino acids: CASSEGTGVNTEAFF. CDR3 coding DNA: TGCGCCAGCAGTGAGGGGACAGGGGTGAACACTGAAGCTTTCTTT.

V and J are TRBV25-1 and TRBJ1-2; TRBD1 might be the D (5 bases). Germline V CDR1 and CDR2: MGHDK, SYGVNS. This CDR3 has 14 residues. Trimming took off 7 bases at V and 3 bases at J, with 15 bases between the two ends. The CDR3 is CASMGGKGHYGYTF. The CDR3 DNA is TGTGCCAGCATGGGGGGGAAGGGTCACTATGGCTACACCTTC.

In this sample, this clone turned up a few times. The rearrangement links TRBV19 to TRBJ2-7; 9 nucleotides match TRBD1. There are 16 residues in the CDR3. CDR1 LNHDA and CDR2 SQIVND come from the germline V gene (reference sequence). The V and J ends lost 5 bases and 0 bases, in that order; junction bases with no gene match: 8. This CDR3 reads CASSGPGTGLSYEQYF. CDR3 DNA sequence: TGTGCCAGTAGTGGTCCCGGGACAGGGCTCTCCTACGAGCAGTACTTC.

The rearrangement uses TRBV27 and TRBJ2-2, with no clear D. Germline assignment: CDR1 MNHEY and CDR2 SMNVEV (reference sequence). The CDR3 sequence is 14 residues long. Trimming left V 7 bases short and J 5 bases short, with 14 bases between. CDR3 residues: CASKETLRTGELFF. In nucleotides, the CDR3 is TGTGCCAGCAAGGAGACGTTGAGGACCGGGGAGCTGTTTTTT.

CDR3 in amino acids: CASSRLGTSGDQETQYF. The CDR3 nucleotides read TGTGCCAGCAGCCGCTTAGGGACTAGCGGGGACCAAGAGACCCAGTACTTC. This chain links TRBV5-6 with TRBJ2-5; 13 bases map to TRBD2. The CDR3 contains 17 residues. Trimming took 4 bases from V and 0 from J; bases not matched to a gene: 6. Per the germline V gene, CDR1 is SGHDT and CDR2 is YYEEEE.

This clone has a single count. DNA of the CDR3: TGTGCCAGCAGCTGCTGGGAGTCCTATAATTCACCCCTCCACTTT. It specifies CASSCWESYNSPLHF. The rearrangement links TRBV5-6 to TRBJ1-6; D gene ambiguous. This CDR3 region has 15 residues. Per the germline V gene, CDR1 is SGHDT and CDR2 is YYEEEE. Trimming took 3 bases from V and 1 from J, leaving 8 bases between them.

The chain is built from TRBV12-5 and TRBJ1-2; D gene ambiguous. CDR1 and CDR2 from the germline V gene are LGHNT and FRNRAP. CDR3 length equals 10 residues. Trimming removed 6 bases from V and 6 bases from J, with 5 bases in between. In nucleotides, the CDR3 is TGTGCTAGTGGCTCGGATGGCTACACCTTC. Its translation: CASGSDGYTF.

In DNA, the CDR3 is TGTGCCAGCAGCGCCCAACAGGACGGGGGGAATGAGCAGTTCTTC. Its translation is CASSAQQDGGNEQFF. The rearrangement links TRBV9 to TRBJ2-1; 7 bases line up with TRBD2. Germline CDR1 reads SGDLS; CDR2 reads YYNGEE. V was clipped by 3 bases and J by 7 bases; unmatched bases: 10. CDR3 length: 15 amino acids.

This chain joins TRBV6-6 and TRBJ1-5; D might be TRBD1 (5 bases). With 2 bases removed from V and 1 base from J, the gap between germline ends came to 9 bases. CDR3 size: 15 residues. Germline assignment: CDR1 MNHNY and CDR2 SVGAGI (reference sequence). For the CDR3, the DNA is TGTGCCAGCAGTTACGAAGGGGTCAGCAATCAGCCCCAGCATTTT. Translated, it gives CASSYEGVSNQPQHF.

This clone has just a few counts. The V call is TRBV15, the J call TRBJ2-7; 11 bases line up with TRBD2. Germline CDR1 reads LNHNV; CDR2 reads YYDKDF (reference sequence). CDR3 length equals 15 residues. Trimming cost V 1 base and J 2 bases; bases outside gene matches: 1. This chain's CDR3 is CATSRGLAGPYEQYF. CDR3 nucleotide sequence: TGTGCCACCAGCAGAGGACTAGCGGGGCCCTACGAGCAGTACTTC.

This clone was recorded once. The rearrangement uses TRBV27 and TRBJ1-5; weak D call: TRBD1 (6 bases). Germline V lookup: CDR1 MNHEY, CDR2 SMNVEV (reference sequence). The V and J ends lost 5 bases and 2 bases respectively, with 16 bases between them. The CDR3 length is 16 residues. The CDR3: CASSLHREMGNQPQHF. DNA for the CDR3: TGTGCCAGCAGTCTACACAGGGAAATGGGCAATCAGCCCCAGCATTTT.

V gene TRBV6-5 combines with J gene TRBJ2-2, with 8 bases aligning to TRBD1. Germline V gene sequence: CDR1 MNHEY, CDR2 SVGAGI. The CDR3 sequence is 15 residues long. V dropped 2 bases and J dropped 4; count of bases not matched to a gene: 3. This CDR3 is CASSYGQGATGELFF. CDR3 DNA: TGTGCCAGCAGTTACGGGCAGGGGGCCACCGGGGAGCTGTTTTTT.

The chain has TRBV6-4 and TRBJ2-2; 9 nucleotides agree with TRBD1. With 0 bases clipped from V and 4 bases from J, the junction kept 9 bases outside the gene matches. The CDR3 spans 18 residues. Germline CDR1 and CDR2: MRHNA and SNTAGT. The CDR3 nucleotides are TGTGCCAGCAGTGACTCGATATCCGGGACAGGGCGCACCGGGGAGCTGTTTTTT. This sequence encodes CASSDSISGTGRTGELFF.

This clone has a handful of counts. The CDR3 DNA sequence: TGTGCCAGCCCGACTAGCGGGAGGGGTACGAATGAGCAGTTCTTC. Translation gives CASPTSGRGTNEQFF. V gene TRBV27 combines with J gene TRBJ2-1; 14 nucleotides agree with TRBD2. Per germline, CDR1 MNHEY and CDR2 SMNVEV (reference sequence). CDR3 size: 15 residues. Losses at the gene ends were 8 bases for V and 7 bases for J; bases not matched to a gene: 7.

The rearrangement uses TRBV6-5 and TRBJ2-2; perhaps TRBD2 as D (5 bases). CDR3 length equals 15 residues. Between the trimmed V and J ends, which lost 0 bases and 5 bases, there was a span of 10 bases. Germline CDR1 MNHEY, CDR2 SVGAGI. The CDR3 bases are TGTGCCAGCAGTTACTCGATTCGGGGAACCGGGGAGCTGTTTTTT. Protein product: CASSYSIRGTGELFF.

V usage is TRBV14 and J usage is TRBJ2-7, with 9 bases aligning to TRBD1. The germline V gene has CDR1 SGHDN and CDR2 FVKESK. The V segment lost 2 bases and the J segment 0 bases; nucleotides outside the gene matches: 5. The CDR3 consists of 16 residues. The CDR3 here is CASSQPGTGSSYEQYF. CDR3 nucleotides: TGTGCCAGCAGCCAACCTGGGACAGGGAGCTCCTACGAGCAGTACTTC.

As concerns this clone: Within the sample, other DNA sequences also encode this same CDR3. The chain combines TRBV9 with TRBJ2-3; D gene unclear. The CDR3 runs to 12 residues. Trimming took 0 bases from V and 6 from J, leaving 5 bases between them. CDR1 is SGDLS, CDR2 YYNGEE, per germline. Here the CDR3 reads CASSVVRDTQYF. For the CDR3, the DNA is TGTGCCAGCAGCGTAGTCCGGGATACGCAGTATTTT.

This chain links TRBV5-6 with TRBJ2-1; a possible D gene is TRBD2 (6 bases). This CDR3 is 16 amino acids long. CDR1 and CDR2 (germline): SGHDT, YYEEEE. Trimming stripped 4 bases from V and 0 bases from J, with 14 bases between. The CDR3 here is CASSGDRESSYNEQFF. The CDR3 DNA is TGTGCCAGCAGCGGGGACCGGGAGAGCTCCTACAATGAGCAGTTCTTC.

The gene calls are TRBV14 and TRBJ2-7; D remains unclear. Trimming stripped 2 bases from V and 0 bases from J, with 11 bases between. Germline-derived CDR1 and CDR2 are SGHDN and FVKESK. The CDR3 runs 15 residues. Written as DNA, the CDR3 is TGTGCCAGCAGCCAAAGTCAACAGAGCTCCTACGAGCAGTACTTC. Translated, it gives CASSQSQQSSYEQYF.

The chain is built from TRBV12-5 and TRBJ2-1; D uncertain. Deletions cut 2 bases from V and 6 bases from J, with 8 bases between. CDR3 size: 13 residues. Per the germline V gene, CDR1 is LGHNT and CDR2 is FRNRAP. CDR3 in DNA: TGTGCTAGTGGTTTGAAAATCTCCAATGAGCAGTTCTTC. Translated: CASGLKISNEQFF.

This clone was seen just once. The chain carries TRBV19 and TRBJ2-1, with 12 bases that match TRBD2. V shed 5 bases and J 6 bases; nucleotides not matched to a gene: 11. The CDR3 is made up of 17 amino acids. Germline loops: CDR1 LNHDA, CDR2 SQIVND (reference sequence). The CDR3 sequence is CASSSHPTSGRPNEQFF. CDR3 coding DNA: TGTGCCAGTAGTTCCCACCCGACTAGCGGGAGACCCAATGAGCAGTTCTTC.

The CDR3 protein is CASSEETGTNTGELFF. CDR3 bases: TGTGCCAGCAGTGAAGAGACAGGGACTAACACCGGGGAGCTGTTTTTT. The chain uses TRBV2 and TRBJ2-2, with D maybe TRBD1 (7 bases). The CDR3 sequence is 16 residues long. Germline-derived CDR1 and CDR2 are SNHLY and FYNNEI. V lost 1 base and J lost 2, with 11 bases in between.

CDR3 DNA sequence: TGTGCCAGCAGCTTTCGGGAGAATGGAGATACGCAGTATTTT. Protein product: CASSFRENGDTQYF. V usage is TRBV7-9 and J usage is TRBJ2-3; D possibly corresponds to TRBD2 (6 bases). Trimming removed 3 bases from V and 5 bases from J, with 12 bases in between. Germline V gives CDR1 SEHNR, CDR2 FQNEAQ (reference sequence). The CDR3 covers 14 residues.

In nucleotides, the CDR3 is TGTGCCAGCAGCTTAGCGCTAACACAAGGACTAGATGCGCCAGATACGCAGTATTTT. It specifies CASSLALTQGLDAPDTQYF. This rearrangement joins TRBV7-2 to TRBJ2-3; 7 nucleotides match TRBD2. In germline, CDR1 is SGHTA, CDR2 FQGNSA. The CDR3 extends over 19 amino acids. The junction had 16 bases not matched to a gene; V was cut back by 0 bases and J by 4 bases.

CDR3 nucleotides: TGCGCCAGCTCGAAGAGGGGGAAGGCCTACAATGAGCAGTTCTTC. Encoded protein: CASSKRGKAYNEQFF. The rearrangement joins TRBV23-1 to TRBJ2-1; TRBD1 might be the D (6 bases). TRBV23-1 is given ORF status, its function remaining uncertain. V lost 8 bases and J 2 bases, leaving 16 bases between the germline ends. CDR3 length: 15 residues.

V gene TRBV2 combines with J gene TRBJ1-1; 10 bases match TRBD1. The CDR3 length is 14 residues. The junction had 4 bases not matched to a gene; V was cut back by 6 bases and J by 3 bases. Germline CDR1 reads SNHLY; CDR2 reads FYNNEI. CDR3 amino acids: CASRRQGADTEAFF. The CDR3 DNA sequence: TGTGCCAGCAGGCGACAGGGGGCGGACACTGAAGCTTTCTTT.

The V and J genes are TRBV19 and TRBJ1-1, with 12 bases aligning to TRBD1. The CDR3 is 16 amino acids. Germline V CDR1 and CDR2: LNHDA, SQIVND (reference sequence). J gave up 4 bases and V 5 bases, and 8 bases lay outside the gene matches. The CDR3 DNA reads TGTGCCAGTAGTTCGGGACAGGGGGCTTACGCCACTGAAGCTTTCTTT. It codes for CASSSGQGAYATEAFF.